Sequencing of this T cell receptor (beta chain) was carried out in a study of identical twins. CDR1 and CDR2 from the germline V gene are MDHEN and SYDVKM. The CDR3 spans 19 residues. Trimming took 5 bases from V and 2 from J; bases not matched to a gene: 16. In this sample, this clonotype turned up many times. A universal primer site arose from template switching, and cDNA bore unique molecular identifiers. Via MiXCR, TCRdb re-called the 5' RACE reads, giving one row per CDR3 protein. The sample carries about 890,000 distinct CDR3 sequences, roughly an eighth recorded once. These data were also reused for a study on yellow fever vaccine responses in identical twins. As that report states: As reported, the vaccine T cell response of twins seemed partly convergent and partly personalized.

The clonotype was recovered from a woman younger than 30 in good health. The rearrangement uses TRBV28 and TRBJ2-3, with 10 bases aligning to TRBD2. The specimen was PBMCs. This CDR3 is CASSGQGFERGGLTDTQYF. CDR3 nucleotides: TGTGCCAGCAGTGGACAGGGTTTTGAGCGGGGGGGCCTCACAGATACGCAGTATTTT. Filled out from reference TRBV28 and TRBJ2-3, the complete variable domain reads DVKVTQSSRYLVKRTGEKVFLECVQDMDHENMFWYRQDPGLGLRLIYFSYDVKMKEKGDIPEGYSVSREKKERFSLILESASTNQTSMYLCASSGQGFERGGLTDTQYFGPGTRLTVL.